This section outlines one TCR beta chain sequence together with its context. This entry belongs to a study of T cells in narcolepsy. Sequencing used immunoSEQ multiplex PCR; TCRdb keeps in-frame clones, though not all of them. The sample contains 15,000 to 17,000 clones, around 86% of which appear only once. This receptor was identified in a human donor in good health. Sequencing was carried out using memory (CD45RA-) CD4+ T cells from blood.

The CDR3 nucleotides are TGTGCCTGGAGGCGGACAGAATACGAGCAGTACTTC. This encodes CAWRRTEYEQYF. The rearrangement uses TRBV30 and TRBJ2-7; D may be TRBD1 (6 bases). The CDR3 length is 12 residues. Per the germline V gene, CDR1 is GTSNPN and CDR2 is SVGIG (reference sequence). Trimming left V 3 bases short and J 4 bases short, with 10 bases between.